These 26 T cell receptor beta chains originate from one sample sequenced in a study of blood T cell repertoires in COVID-19. This table comes from immunoSEQ multiplex PCR, and its TCRdb copy is limited to in-frame clones, with some not included. Here the sample spans some 56,000 clones, 70% to 90% being singletons. The sequenced sample was peripheral blood. These receptors were taken from a human donor in a cohort sampled during active COVID-19.

The chain joins TRBV7-8 to TRBJ1-4; D is ambiguous. Germline V lookup: CDR1 SGHVS, CDR2 FQNEAQ. This CDR3 is 12 amino acids long. V was pared by 5 bases and J by 7 bases, with 8 bases between. The CDR3 reads CASSRAGEKLFF. The CDR3 nucleotides are TGTGCCAGCAGCCGCGCGGGTGAAAAACTGTTTTTT.

This chain connects TRBV7-2 to TRBJ1-2; 8 nucleotides match TRBD1. Germline V gene lookup returns CDR1 SGHTA and CDR2 FQGNSA. The CDR3 runs to 15 residues. The J segment lost 5 bases and the V segment lost 5 bases, leaving 10 bases of the junction unmatched. As DNA, the CDR3 is TGTGCCAGCAGCCAAACAGTGGGACAGGCTTATGGCTACACCTTC. It translates to CASSQTVGQAYGYTF.

The chain is built from TRBV9 and TRBJ2-1, with 9 bases aligning to TRBD2. The CDR3 length is 17 residues. Germline loops: CDR1 SGDLS, CDR2 YYNGEE. The V gene end was trimmed by 0 bases and the J gene end by 9 bases; junction bases not matched to a gene: 13. The CDR3 sequence is CASSVVGGASGVTEQFF. The CDR3 DNA is TGTGCCAGCAGCGTAGTAGGGGGGGCTAGCGGGGTCACTGAGCAGTTCTTC.

The genes are TRBV13 and TRBJ1-4; D gene unclear. V was clipped by 4 bases and J by 0 bases, with 12 bases between them. Germline assignment: CDR1 PRHDT and CDR2 FYEKMQ (reference sequence). This CDR3 has 16 amino acids. The CDR3 DNA is TGTGCCAGCAGCTCTTCTCAACATGCAACTAATGAAAAACTGTTTTTT. Translating it yields CASSSSQHATNEKLFF.

The chain has TRBV6-5 and TRBJ2-7; 7 positions agree with TRBD1. The J segment lost 0 bases and the V segment lost 6 bases, leaving 8 bases of the junction unmatched. Germline loops: CDR1 MNHEY, CDR2 SVGAGI. The CDR3 has 15 residues. CDR3 amino acids: CASSKQGLISYEQYF. As DNA, the CDR3 is TGTGCCAGCAGCAAACAGGGGCTTATCTCCTACGAGCAGTACTTC.

This chain joins TRBV4-3 and TRBJ1-4; D gene unclear. This CDR3 has 16 amino acids. V lost 0 bases and J 8 bases, leaving 16 bases between the germline ends. Germline CDR1 reads LGHNA; CDR2 reads YSLEER. This CDR3 is CASSQESGSGGEKLFF. The CDR3 nucleotides are TGCGCCAGCAGCCAAGAATCGGGGTCGGGAGGAGAAAAACTGTTTTTT.

The sample holds a few counts of this clone. V gene TRBV11-2 combines with J gene TRBJ2-3, with D possibly being TRBD2 (7 bases). CDR1 is SGHAT, CDR2 FQNNGV, per germline. This CDR3 is built from 15 residues. Trimming cost V 1 base and J 6 bases, with 14 bases left between them. CDR3 amino acids: CASSLGGGHGDTQYF. CDR3 coding DNA: TGTGCCAGCAGCTTAGGGGGGGGGCACGGTGATACGCAGTATTTT.

This chain links TRBV7-2 with TRBJ1-6; 10 positions agree with TRBD1. Germline CDR1 and CDR2: SGHTA and FQGNSA. J lost 9 bases, V lost 4 bases, and 3 bases had no gene match. The CDR3 spans 14 residues. CDR3 DNA sequence: TGTGCCAGCAGCTCCGGGACAGGGGTTTCACCCCTCCACTTT. It translates to CASSSGTGVSPLHF.

The V and J genes are TRBV4-2 and TRBJ2-1; D is perhaps TRBD2 (5 bases). CDR1 is LGHNA, CDR2 YNFKEQ, per germline. Trimming shortened V by 0 bases and J by 4 bases, and 10 bases separated the two germline ends. CDR3 length: 15 residues. Here the CDR3 reads CASSQERATYNEQFF. In DNA, the CDR3 is TGTGCCAGCAGCCAAGAGAGGGCTACATACAATGAGCAGTTCTTC.

The rearrangement links TRBV27 to TRBJ2-6; tentatively, D is TRBD2 (5 bases). Germline V CDR1 and CDR2: MNHEY, SMNVEV (reference sequence). There are 15 residues in the CDR3. Trimming pared 8 bases from V and 1 base from J, leaving 12 bases between. The CDR3 loop reads CASADGKSGANVLTF. CDR3 in DNA: TGTGCCAGCGCCGACGGGAAATCTGGGGCCAACGTCCTGACTTTC.

The chain recombines TRBV21-1 with TRBJ1-2; the tabulated D call, TRBD1, remains unverified against the DNA. TRBV21-1 constitutes a pseudogene. This CDR3 is 16 amino acids long. CDR3 in DNA: TGTGCCAGCAGGGTCGAAGAGGGACAGGGGCGGGGTGGCTACACCTTC. It codes for CASRVEEGQGRGGYTF.

The CDR3 region has the DNA TGCGCCAGCAGCCAAGATCGGGTTCGACTAGAGACCCAGTACTTC. Encoded protein: CASSQDRVRLETQYF. V gene TRBV4-3 combines with J gene TRBJ2-5, with D hard to call. The germline V gene encodes CDR1 LGHNA and CDR2 YSLEER. This CDR3 region has 15 residues. The V and J ends lost 0 bases and 4 bases respectively, with 12 bases between them.

In this sample, this clone turned up a few times. The chain has TRBV10-1 and TRBJ1-1; D is perhaps TRBD1 (5 bases). The V gene's germline CDR1 is WNHNN and CDR2 SYGVQD (reference sequence). Trimming removed 4 bases at V and 10 bases at J, with 13 bases between. The CDR3 sequence is 12 residues long. As DNA, the CDR3 is TGCGCCAGCAGTGCAAATCAGGGTGTAGCTTTCTTT. Its translation is CASSANQGVAFF.

The chain employs TRBV6-5 and TRBJ1-1; D ambiguous. Germline CDR1 is MNHEY and CDR2 is SVGAGI. The V end lost 2 bases, the J end lost 2 bases, and 6 bases lay between the germline ends. There are 13 residues in the CDR3. In nucleotides, the CDR3 is TGTGCCAGCAGTTACAGCGAAAACACTGAAGCTTTCTTT. Translation: CASSYSENTEAFF.

The chain is built from TRBV5-4 and TRBJ2-7; 7 positions agree with TRBD1. Germline values: CDR1 SGHNT, CDR2 YYREEE (reference sequence). Trimming removed 4 bases from V and 6 bases from J; junction bases left unmatched: 4. The CDR3 extends over 12 amino acids. This CDR3 is CASSPTGREQYF. CDR3 nucleotides: TGTGCCAGCAGCCCGACAGGGCGCGAGCAGTACTTC.

The chain carries TRBV10-3 and TRBJ1-6; no reliable D call. The CDR3 is 16 residues long. Germline V gene data show CDR1 as ENHRY and CDR2 as SYGVKD. V was clipped by 0 bases and J by 6 bases, with 12 bases between them. Here the CDR3 DNA reads TGTGCCATCAGTGAGTCGGAGTTGGCGCTTAATTCACCCCTCCACTTT. It codes for CAISESELALNSPLHF.

CDR3 in amino acids: CASSLQGWEQFF. CDR3 nucleotide sequence: TGTGCCAGCAGCTTACAGGGGTGGGAGCAGTTCTTC. J is TRBJ2-1 and V is TRBV7-9, with TRBD1 as a possible D gene (6 bases). The germline V gene has CDR1 SEHNR and CDR2 FQNEAQ (reference sequence). The V and J ends lost 2 bases and 10 bases respectively, with 9 bases between them. The CDR3 is 12 residues long.

In DNA, the CDR3 is TGTGCCAGCAGCTTAGATCACGGCGGAACATTTGAGCAGTTCTTC. Translated: CASSLDHGGTFEQFF. J is TRBJ2-1 and V is TRBV11-3; D is unresolved. Germline CDR1 is SGHNT and CDR2 is YENEEA. The CDR3 is 15 residues long. V dropped 0 bases and J dropped 9 bases, with 15 bases sitting between them.

The rearrangement joins TRBV9 to TRBJ2-3; maybe TRBD2 (6 bases). Trimming removed 0 bases from V and 4 bases from J, with 21 bases in between. The CDR3 covers 18 residues. Germline CDR1 is SGDLS and CDR2 is YYNGEE. This CDR3 is CASSVAGSAGWGADTQYF. For the CDR3, the DNA is TGTGCCAGCAGCGTAGCTGGATCCGCGGGGTGGGGCGCAGATACGCAGTATTTT.

This sequence joins TRBV7-2 and TRBJ2-1; a possible D gene is TRBD2 (6 bases). This CDR3 has 15 residues. The V gene's germline CDR1 is SGHTA and CDR2 FQGNSA. V shed 3 bases and J shed 7 bases, with 16 bases lying between them. Here the CDR3 DNA reads TGTGCCAGCAGCTTGGGGGACTCTTTTAGAAATGAGCAGTTCTTC. This gives the protein CASSLGDSFRNEQFF. Drawing the rest from reference TRBV7-2 and TRBJ2-1, the complete variable domain is GAGVSQSPSNKVTEKGKDVELRCDPISGHTALYWYRQSLGQGLEFLIYFQGNSAPDKSGLPSDRFSAERTGGSVSTLTIQRTQQEDSAVYLCASSLGDSFRNEQFFGPGTRLTVL.

Only one count was recorded for this clone. CDR3 sequence: CASRPYDTGAYGYTF. CDR3 DNA sequence: TGTGCCAGCAGGCCCTACGATACAGGGGCCTATGGCTACACCTTC. The V and J genes are TRBV3-1 (or the pseudogene TRBV3-2) and TRBJ1-2, with 7 nucleotides matching TRBD1. The CDR3 extends over 15 amino acids. V shed 6 bases, J shed 4 bases, and the junction held 11 bases outside the gene matches. Germline V gene lookup returns CDR1 LGHDT and CDR2 YNNKEL (reference sequence).

The V call is TRBV6-5, the J call TRBJ1-2, with D perhaps TRBD1 (6 bases). Per germline, CDR1 MNHEY and CDR2 SVGAGI. The CDR3 consists of 15 residues. V was cut by 5 bases and J by 7 bases, with 20 bases left in between. The CDR3 loop is CASSPPKGGFIGYTF. CDR3 bases: TGTGCCAGCAGTCCCCCGAAAGGGGGATTTATTGGCTACACCTTC.

V usage is TRBV18 and J usage is TRBJ2-7, with 8 bases fitting TRBD1. The CDR3 runs 15 residues. The V gene's germline CDR1 is KGHSH and CDR2 LQKENI. Unmatched junction bases numbered 7, after V lost 4 bases and J lost 2 bases. CDR3 bases: TGTGCCAGCTCACTGGGGACAGGAAGAACCTACGAGCAGTACTTC. Its translation is CASSLGTGRTYEQYF.

V usage is TRBV13 and J usage is TRBJ2-1, with 8 bases that match TRBD2. The V segment lost 6 bases and the J segment 7 bases; nucleotides outside the gene matches: 11. CDR3 length: 15 residues. From germline, CDR1 is PRHDT and CDR2 FYEKMQ (reference sequence). The CDR3 DNA follows: TGTGCCAGCAGGAGACCAAGGACTAGCAGTAATGAGCAGTTCTTC. Protein product: CASRRPRTSSNEQFF.

The chain employs TRBV30 and TRBJ1-6; 9 bases are shared with TRBD1. There are 16 residues in the CDR3. Looked up from germline, CDR1 is GTSNPN and CDR2 is SVGIG (reference sequence). The V gene end was trimmed by 3 bases and the J gene end by 3 bases; junction bases not matched to a gene: 6. CDR3 sequence: CAWRPGQGSYNSPLHF. The CDR3 coding sequence is TGTGCCTGGAGGCCGGGACAGGGAAGCTATAATTCACCCCTCCACTTT.

This chain's CDR3 is CATLPVGTPNTEAFF. DNA of the CDR3: TGTGCCACACTCCCTGTCGGGACACCGAACACTGAAGCTTTCTTT. The chain is built from TRBV10-3 and TRBJ1-1; tentatively, D is TRBD1 (6 bases). The CDR3 runs 15 residues. Germline loops: CDR1 ENHRY, CDR2 SYGVKD. Trimming removed 10 bases from V and 1 base from J, with 19 bases in between.